Listed here are 10 T cell receptor beta chains from one sample, sequenced in a study of cytomegalovirus exposure and HLA in healthy donors. Vbeta (60) and Jbeta (13) primers were used in the PCR. Generated by immunoSEQ multiplex PCR, the TCRdb table keeps only in-frame clones and is missing some. This table has some 110,000 clones, roughly four fifths appearing once. The sequenced sample was PBMCs. The receptor source for this set is a woman aged 18-29 years in good health and CMV-seronegative.

This clone was observed a few times. V usage is TRBV4-1 and J usage is TRBJ1-1, with D maybe TRBD1 (6 bases). Germline V gene sequence: CDR1 MGHRA, CDR2 YSYEKL. CDR3 size: 15 residues. Trimming took off 0 bases at V and 1 base at J, with 9 bases between the two ends. The CDR3 region is CASSQDMTGNTEAFF. The CDR3 bases are TGCGCCAGCAGCCAAGACATGACAGGGAACACTGAAGCTTTCTTT.

The rearrangement uses TRBV2 and TRBJ2-7; TRBD1 matches at 7 bases. The CDR3 is made up of 15 amino acids. The germline gives CDR1 SNHLY, CDR2 FYNNEI. The V gene end was trimmed by 6 bases and the J gene end by 0 bases; junction bases not matched to a gene: 8. CDR3 loop: CASSLGQAFSYEQYF. CDR3 DNA: TGTGCCAGCAGCCTTGGACAGGCCTTCTCCTACGAGCAGTACTTC.

The chain carries TRBV5-1 and TRBJ1-4, with D perhaps TRBD1 (6 bases). Germline values: CDR1 SGHRS, CDR2 YFSETQ. Trimming left V 7 bases short and J 8 bases short, with 12 bases between. This CDR3 contains 12 residues. The CDR3 loop reads CASRGDTEKLFF. The DNA for the CDR3 is TGCGCCAGCCGGGGGGACACAGAAAAACTGTTTTTT.

This clone has just one count. V is TRBV30 and J is TRBJ1-2; 8 nucleotides agree with TRBD1. Germline CDR1 GTSNPN, CDR2 SVGIG (reference sequence). This CDR3 has 13 residues. Trimming removed 4 bases from V and 8 bases from J; junction bases left unmatched: 9. This chain's CDR3 is CAWIDDRGKGYTF. The DNA for the CDR3 is TGTGCCTGGATCGACGACAGGGGTAAAGGCTACACCTTC.

The rearrangement links TRBV5-1 to TRBJ1-1; D gene ambiguous. The V and J ends lost 2 bases and 0 bases respectively, with 8 bases between them. The CDR3 extends over 14 amino acids. Germline-derived CDR1 and CDR2 are SGHRS and YFSETQ. CDR3 bases: TGCGCCAGCAGCTTACGGAGCTTGAACACTGAAGCTTTCTTT. Its translation is CASSLRSLNTEAFF.

The gene calls are TRBV4-1 and TRBJ2-3; 14 nucleotides match TRBD2. V lost 4 bases and J lost 9; bases outside the gene matches: 15. CDR1 and CDR2 (germline): MGHRA, YSYEKL. The CDR3 contains 18 residues. The CDR3, as DNA: TGCGCCAGCAGCCTAGGGACTAGCGGGGGACCCTCCTATCGAACGCAGTATTTT. It translates to CASSLGTSGGPSYRTQYF.

The V call is TRBV5-4, the J call TRBJ1-4, with a possible D match to TRBD1 (5 bases). From germline, CDR1 is SGHNT and CDR2 YYREEE (reference sequence). The CDR3 covers 15 residues. V lost 1 base and J lost 8, with 15 bases in between. The DNA for the CDR3 is TGTGCCAGCAGCTTGAGGCAGGGCCGAGGCGAAAAACTGTTTTTT. It codes for CASSLRQGRGEKLFF.

A few counts support this clone. This sample includes further DNA sequences coding for the same CDR3. The chain carries TRBV7-9 and TRBJ1-1, with D maybe TRBD1 (6 bases). The V end was cut by 9 bases, the J end by 0 bases, with 11 bases between. CDR1 is SEHNR, CDR2 FQNEAQ, per germline (reference sequence). The CDR3 contains 13 residues. The CDR3 is CASETGMNTEAFF. CDR3 bases: TGTGCCAGTGAAACAGGGATGAACACTGAAGCTTTCTTT.

This clone was observed a handful of times. The J gene is TRBJ1-1, the V gene TRBV5-6; no clear D gene. Between the trimmed V and J ends, which lost 0 bases and 8 bases, there was a span of 11 bases. The CDR3 runs to 13 residues. Germline-derived CDR1 and CDR2 are SGHDT and YYEEEE. CDR3 loop: CASSLGAGSEAFF. DNA for the CDR3: TGTGCCAGCAGCTTGGGGGCGGGATCCGAAGCTTTCTTT.

This rearrangement joins TRBV28 to TRBJ2-1; 10 bases align to TRBD2. The germline CDR1 and CDR2 sequences are MDHEN and SYDVKM. The junction had 9 bases not matched to a gene; V was cut back by 6 bases and J by 4 bases. The CDR3 has 16 residues. In DNA, the CDR3 is TGTGCCAGCAGCTCCAGCCTAGCGGGGGTTTACAATGAGCAGTTCTTC. It encodes CASSSSLAGVYNEQFF.